These 12 T cell receptor beta chains were sequenced from one sample in a study of metastatic and nonmetastatic thyroid tumors (dated by TCRdb to about 2020). Before undergoing thyroid surgery, none of the patients had been given any kind of treatment. The library was prepared using PCR. Sequencing used an Illumina HiSeq 4000. The public reads were quality trimmed at Q25 with fastp and then assembled into clones with MiXCR by TCRdb, keeping productive beta chains. Present in this sample are 40,000 to 50,000 clones, less than 4.5% of which were seen just once. Of the sample, over 9% is held by the ten largest clones. The sample taken for sequencing was blood. These receptors were obtained from a female donor with papillary thyroid cancer or a benign thyroid nodule (not recorded which). Some clones in this sample may be carry-over from other donors' samples.

A few counts support this clone. V and J are TRBV19 and TRBJ2-7; D unclear. Trimming removed 3 bases at V and 0 bases at J, with 9 bases between. Germline CDR1 is LNHDA and CDR2 is SQIVND (reference sequence). The CDR3 is 14 amino acids. The CDR3 region is CASSIGLRSYEQYF. Written as DNA, the CDR3 is TGTGCCAGTAGTATTGGCCTCCGCTCCTACGAGCAGTACTTC. Full variable domain (outside the CDR3, taken from reference TRBV19 and TRBJ2-7): DGGITQSPKYLFRKEGQNVTLSCEQNLNHDAMYWYRQDPGQGLRLIYYSQIVNDFQKGDIAEGYSVSREKKESFPLTVTSAQKNPTAFYLCASSIGLRSYEQYFGPGTRLTVT.

Concerning this clone itself: This likely comes from a read error, as the CDR3 has no conserved phenylalanine or tryptophan at its end. V is TRBV7-8 and J is TRBJ2-3, with a possible D match to TRBD2 (6 bases). CDR1 is SGHVS, CDR2 FQNEAQ, per germline. This CDR3 contains 18 residues. The CDR3 spells CASSYPFPSSEDTDPQYI. CDR3 in DNA: TGTGCCAGCAGCTACCCTTTCCCCTCTAGCGAGGACACAGATCCGCAGTATATT.

This clone was detected a few times. The rearrangement joins TRBV5-4 to TRBJ2-7; 7 bases match TRBD2. CDR1 and CDR2 (germline): SGHNT, YYREEE (reference sequence). J was trimmed by 7 bases and V by 5 bases; bases with no gene match: 15. The CDR3 covers 15 residues. The CDR3 reads CASSSTSAKIGEQYF. CDR3 nucleotides: TGTGCCAGCAGTTCCACTAGCGCGAAAATTGGAGAGCAGTACTTC.

In its sample, this clone was seen many times. The chain links TRBV20-1 to TRBJ1-1; D gene uncertain. V lost 7 bases to trimming and J lost 2 bases, with 8 bases between them. Germline V gene lookup returns CDR1 DFQATT and CDR2 SNEGSKA (reference sequence). The CDR3 is 11 residues long. The CDR3 DNA follows: TGCAGTGTCGACGGTAACACTGAAGCTTTCTTT. This encodes CSVDGNTEAFF.

At least ten counts were recorded for this clone. A read error may explain this, as a much larger clone is one base away. Different DNA sequences within this sample yield the same CDR3. The gene calls are TRBV2 and TRBJ2-1; D is perhaps TRBD2 (6 bases). V dropped 6 bases and J dropped 7 bases, with 22 bases sitting between them. The CDR3 contains 16 residues. The germline gives CDR1 SNHLY, CDR2 FYNNEI. CDR3 nucleotides: TGTGCCAGCAGCGAATCCAGGGAGGTCCAGACGAATGAGCAGTTCTTC. Its translation: CASSESREVQTNEQFF.

This clone was detected a few times. The chain employs TRBV6-5 and TRBJ2-3, with D perhaps matching TRBD1 (6 bases). In germline, CDR1 is MNHEY, CDR2 SVGAGI. Between the trimmed V and J ends, which lost 0 bases and 6 bases, there was a span of 16 bases. The CDR3 runs 16 residues. CDR3 residues: CASSYSGRDKQDTQYF. CDR3 coding DNA: TGTGCCAGCAGTTACTCGGGACGGGACAAGCAGGATACGCAGTATTTT.

The table lists this clone with many counts. This chain connects TRBV11-3 to TRBJ2-7; 8 positions agree with TRBD1. This CDR3 contains 14 residues. The V gene end was trimmed by 1 base and the J gene end by 4 bases; junction bases not matched to a gene: 3. From germline, CDR1 is SGHNT and CDR2 YENEEA. The CDR3, as DNA: TGTGCCAGCAGCTTAGGGACAGGGCTTTACGAGCAGTACTTC. This encodes CASSLGTGLYEQYF.

Only a few counts were recorded for this clone. A clone one base away is much larger, so this may be a read error. The chain combines TRBV5-4 with TRBJ2-7; no clear D. V was trimmed by 2 bases and J by 3 bases, leaving 15 bases between them. CDR1 and CDR2 (germline): SGHNT, YYREEE (reference sequence). The CDR3 is 15 residues long. DNA of the CDR3: TGTGCCAGCAGCTTTTCATTCGGTGGGATCTACGAGCAGTACTTC. This sequence encodes CASSFSFGGIYEQYF.

This clone was seen repeatedly, ten times or more. This sequence joins TRBV20-1 and TRBJ2-3; 7 bases align to TRBD2. The CDR3 is 15 residues long. Germline-derived CDR1 and CDR2 are DFQATT and SNEGSKA (reference sequence). J was trimmed by 2 bases and V by 3 bases; bases with no gene match: 8. CDR3 residues: CSARAYREATDTQYF. CDR3 nucleotides: TGCAGTGCTAGGGCCTATCGGGAGGCCACAGATACGCAGTATTTT.

This clone has ten or more counts. The CDR3 loop reads CASSFDGHLYTEAFF. CDR3 nucleotide sequence: TGTGCCAGCAGTTTCGACGGACACCTCTACACTGAAGCTTTCTTT. The rearrangement joins TRBV12-3 or TRBV12-4 to TRBJ1-1, with D possibly matching TRBD1 (5 bases). V shed 3 bases and J shed 3 bases, with 14 bases lying between them. The CDR3 covers 15 residues.

Many counts were recorded for this clone. The V call is TRBV24-1, the J call TRBJ2-2; D unresolved. CDR1 and CDR2 (germline): KGHDR, SFDVKD. This CDR3 has 13 residues. Trimming removed 7 bases from V and 5 bases from J, with 10 bases in between. The CDR3 here is CATSQARTGELFF. The CDR3 nucleotides are TGTGCCACCAGCCAGGCTAGGACCGGGGAGCTGTTTTTT.

This clone has more than one count but fewer than ten. The V and J genes are TRBV20-1 and TRBJ2-4; 14 nucleotides match TRBD2. With 4 bases clipped from V and 9 bases from J, the junction kept 8 bases outside the gene matches. This CDR3 has 15 amino acids. Germline V gene data show CDR1 as DFQATT and CDR2 as SNEGSKA (reference sequence). CDR3 loop: CSATAGTSGSSIQYF. The CDR3 DNA reads as TGCAGTGCTACAGCCGGGACTAGCGGGAGTAGCATTCAGTACTTC.